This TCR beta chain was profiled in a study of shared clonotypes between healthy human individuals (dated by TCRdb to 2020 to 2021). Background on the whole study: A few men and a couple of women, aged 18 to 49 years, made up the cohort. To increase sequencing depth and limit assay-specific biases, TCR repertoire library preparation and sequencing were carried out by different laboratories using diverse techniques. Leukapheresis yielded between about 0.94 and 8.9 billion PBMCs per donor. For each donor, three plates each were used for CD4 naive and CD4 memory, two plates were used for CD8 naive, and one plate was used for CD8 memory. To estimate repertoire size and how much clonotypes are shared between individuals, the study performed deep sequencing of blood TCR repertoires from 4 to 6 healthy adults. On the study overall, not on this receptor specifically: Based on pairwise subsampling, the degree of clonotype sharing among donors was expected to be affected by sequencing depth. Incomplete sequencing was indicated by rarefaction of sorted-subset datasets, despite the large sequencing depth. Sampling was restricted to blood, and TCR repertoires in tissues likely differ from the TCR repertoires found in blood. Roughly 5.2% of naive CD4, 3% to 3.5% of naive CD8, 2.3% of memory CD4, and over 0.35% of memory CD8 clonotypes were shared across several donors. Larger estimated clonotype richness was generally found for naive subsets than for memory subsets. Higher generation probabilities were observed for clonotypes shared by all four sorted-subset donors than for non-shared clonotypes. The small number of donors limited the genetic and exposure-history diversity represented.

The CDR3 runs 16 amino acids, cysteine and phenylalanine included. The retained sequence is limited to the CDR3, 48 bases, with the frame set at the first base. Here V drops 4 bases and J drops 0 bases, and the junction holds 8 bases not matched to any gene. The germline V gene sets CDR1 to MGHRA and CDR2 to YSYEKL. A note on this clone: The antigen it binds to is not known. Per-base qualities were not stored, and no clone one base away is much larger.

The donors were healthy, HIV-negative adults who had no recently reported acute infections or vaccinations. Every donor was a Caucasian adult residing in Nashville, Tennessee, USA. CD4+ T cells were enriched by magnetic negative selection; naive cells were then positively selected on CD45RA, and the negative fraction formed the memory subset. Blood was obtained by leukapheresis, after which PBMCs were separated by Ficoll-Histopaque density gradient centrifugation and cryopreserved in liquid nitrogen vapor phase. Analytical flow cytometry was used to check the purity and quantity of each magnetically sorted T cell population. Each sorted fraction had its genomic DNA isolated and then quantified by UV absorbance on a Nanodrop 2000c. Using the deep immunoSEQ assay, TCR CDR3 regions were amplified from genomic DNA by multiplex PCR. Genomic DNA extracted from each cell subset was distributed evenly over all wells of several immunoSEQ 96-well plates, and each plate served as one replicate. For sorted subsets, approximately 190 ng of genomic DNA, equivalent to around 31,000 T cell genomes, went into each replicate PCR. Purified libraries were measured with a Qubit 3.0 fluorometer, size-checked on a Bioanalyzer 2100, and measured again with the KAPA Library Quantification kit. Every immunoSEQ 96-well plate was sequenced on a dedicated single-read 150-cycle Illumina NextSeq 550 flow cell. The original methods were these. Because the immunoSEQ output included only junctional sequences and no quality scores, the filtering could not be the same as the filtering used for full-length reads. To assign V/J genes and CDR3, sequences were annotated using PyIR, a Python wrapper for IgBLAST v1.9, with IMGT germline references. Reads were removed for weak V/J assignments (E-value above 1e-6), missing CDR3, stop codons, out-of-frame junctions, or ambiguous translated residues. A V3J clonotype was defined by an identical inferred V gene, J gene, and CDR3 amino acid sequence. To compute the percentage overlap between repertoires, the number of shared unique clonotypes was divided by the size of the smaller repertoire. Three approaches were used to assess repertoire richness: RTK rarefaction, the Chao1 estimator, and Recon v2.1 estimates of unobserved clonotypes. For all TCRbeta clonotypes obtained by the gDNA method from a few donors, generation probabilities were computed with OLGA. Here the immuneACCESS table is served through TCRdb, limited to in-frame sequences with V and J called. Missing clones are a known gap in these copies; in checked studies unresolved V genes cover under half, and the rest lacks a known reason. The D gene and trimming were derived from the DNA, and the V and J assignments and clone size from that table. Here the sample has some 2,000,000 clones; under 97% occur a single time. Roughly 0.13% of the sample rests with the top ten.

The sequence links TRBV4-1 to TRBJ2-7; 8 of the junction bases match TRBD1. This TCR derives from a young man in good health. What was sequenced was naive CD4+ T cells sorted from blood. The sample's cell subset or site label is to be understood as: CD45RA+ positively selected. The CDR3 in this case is CASSPSGTGISYEQYF. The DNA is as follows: TGCGCCAGCAGCCCATCCGGGACAGGCATCTCCTACGAGCAGTACTTC.